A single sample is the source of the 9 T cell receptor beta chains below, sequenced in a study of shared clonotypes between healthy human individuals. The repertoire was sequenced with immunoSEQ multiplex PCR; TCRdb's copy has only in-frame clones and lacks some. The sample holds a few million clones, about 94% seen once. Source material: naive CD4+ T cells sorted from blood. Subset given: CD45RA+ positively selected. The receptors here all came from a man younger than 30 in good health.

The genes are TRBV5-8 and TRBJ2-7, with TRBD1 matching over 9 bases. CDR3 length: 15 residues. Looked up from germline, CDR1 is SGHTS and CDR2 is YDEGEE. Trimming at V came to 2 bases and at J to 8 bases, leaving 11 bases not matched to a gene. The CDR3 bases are TGTGCCAGCAGCTTAGGGACAGGGCTGATCAGGAAGCAGTACTTC. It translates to CASSLGTGLIRKQYF.

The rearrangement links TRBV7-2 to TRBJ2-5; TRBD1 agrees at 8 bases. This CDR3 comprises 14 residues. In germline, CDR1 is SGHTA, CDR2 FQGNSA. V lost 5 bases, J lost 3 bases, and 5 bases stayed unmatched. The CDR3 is CASSRGTGKETQYF. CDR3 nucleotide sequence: TGTGCCAGCAGCCGCGGGACAGGTAAAGAGACCCAGTACTTC.

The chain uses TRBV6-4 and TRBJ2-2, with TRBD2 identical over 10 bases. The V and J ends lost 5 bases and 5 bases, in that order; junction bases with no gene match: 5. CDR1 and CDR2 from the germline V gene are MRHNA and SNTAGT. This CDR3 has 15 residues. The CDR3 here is CASSPTSGVTGELFF. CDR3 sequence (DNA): TGTGCCAGCAGTCCTACTAGCGGGGTGACCGGGGAGCTGTTTTTT.

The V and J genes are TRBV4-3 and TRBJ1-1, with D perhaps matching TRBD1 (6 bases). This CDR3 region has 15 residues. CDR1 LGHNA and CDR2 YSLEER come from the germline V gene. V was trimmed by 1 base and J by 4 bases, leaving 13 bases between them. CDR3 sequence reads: CASSQVARGGTEAFF. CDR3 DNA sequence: TGCGCCAGCAGCCAAGTCGCGAGGGGGGGCACTGAAGCTTTCTTT.

The CDR3 here is CASSQTGVGANVLTF. The DNA for the CDR3 is TGTGCCAGCAGCCAGACAGGGGTGGGGGCCAACGTCCTGACTTTC. The chain employs TRBV5-4 and TRBJ2-6, with TRBD1 matching over 8 bases. This CDR3 comprises 15 residues. In germline, CDR1 is SGHNT, CDR2 YYREEE (reference sequence). Germline trimming cut 4 bases from V and 4 bases from J; bases unmatched to any gene: 4.

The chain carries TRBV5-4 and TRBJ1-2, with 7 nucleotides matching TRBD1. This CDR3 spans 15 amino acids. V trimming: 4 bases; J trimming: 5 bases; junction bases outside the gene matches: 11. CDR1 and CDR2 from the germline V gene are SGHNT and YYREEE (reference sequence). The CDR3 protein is CASSPWTGQSYGYTF. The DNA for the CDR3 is TGTGCCAGCAGCCCGTGGACAGGCCAGTCTTATGGCTACACCTTC.

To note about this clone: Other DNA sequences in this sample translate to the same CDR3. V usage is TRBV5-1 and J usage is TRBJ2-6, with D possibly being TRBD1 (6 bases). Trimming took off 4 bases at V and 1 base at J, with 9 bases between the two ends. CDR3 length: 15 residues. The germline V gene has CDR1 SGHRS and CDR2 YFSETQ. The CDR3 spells CASSLGQSGANVLTF. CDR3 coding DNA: TGCGCCAGCAGCCTGGGACAATCTGGGGCCAACGTCCTGACTTTC. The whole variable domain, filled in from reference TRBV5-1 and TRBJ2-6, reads KAGVTQTPRYLIKTRGQQVTLSCSPISGHRSVSWYQQTPGQGLQFLFEYFSETQRNKGNFPGRFSGRQFSNSRSEMNVSTLELGDSALYLCASSLGQSGANVLTFGAGSRLTVL.

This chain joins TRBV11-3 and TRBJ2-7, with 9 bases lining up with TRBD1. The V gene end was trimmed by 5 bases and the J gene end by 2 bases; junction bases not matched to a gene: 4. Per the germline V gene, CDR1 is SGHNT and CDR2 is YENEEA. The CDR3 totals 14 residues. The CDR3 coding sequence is TGTGCCAGCAGCCATGGGACAGGGACCTACGAGCAGTACTTC. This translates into CASSHGTGTYEQYF.

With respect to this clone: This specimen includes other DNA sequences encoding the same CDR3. The CDR3 DNA reads as TGTGCCAGCAGCTTAGCCCTTTATGGCTACACCTTC. It yields the protein CASSLALYGYTF. The chain recombines TRBV7-9 with TRBJ1-2; D uncertain. The CDR3 covers 12 residues. V lost 0 bases, J lost 5 bases, and 4 bases lay in between. Looked up from germline, CDR1 is SEHNR and CDR2 is FQNEAQ (reference sequence).